Following are 30 T cell receptor beta chains from one sample sequenced in a study of cytomegalovirus exposure and HLA in healthy donors. In the PCR, 60 Vbeta and 13 Jbeta primers were used. This table comes from immunoSEQ multiplex PCR, and its TCRdb copy is limited to in-frame clones, with some not included. The data contain around 180,000 clones, roughly 84% of them singletons. Specimen: PBMCs. The receptors were gathered from a boy aged 10-17 years in good health and CMV-seronegative.

The chain uses TRBV19 and TRBJ1-1; D unresolved. The V gene's germline CDR1 is LNHDA and CDR2 SQIVND (reference sequence). Trimming shortened V by 6 bases and J by 0 bases, and 14 bases separated the two germline ends. There are 15 residues in the CDR3. CDR3 protein: CASRVPGGLNTEAFF. The CDR3 nucleotides are TGTGCCAGTAGGGTCCCAGGAGGGTTGAACACTGAAGCTTTCTTT.

The chain combines TRBV7-8 with TRBJ2-1; TRBD2 agrees at 8 bases. Germline V lookup: CDR1 SGHVS, CDR2 FQNEAQ. This CDR3 has 13 amino acids. Losses at the gene ends were 0 bases for V and 15 bases for J; bases not matched to a gene: 7. The chain's CDR3 is CASSLASAGGRFF. CDR3 coding DNA: TGTGCCAGCAGCTTAGCATCTGCGGGAGGTCGGTTCTTC.

This clone has more than one count but fewer than ten. V gene TRBV29-1 combines with J gene TRBJ1-1, with D perhaps matching TRBD1 (6 bases). V was clipped by 5 bases and J by 0 bases, with 10 bases between them. Germline values: CDR1 SQVTM, CDR2 ANQGSEA. There are 13 residues in the CDR3. CDR3 amino acids: CSVRQDLNTEAFF. CDR3 DNA: TGCAGCGTTAGACAGGATTTGAACACTGAAGCTTTCTTT.

V gene TRBV6-4 combines with J gene TRBJ2-1, with 9 bases fitting TRBD2. With 3 bases clipped from V and 7 bases from J, the junction kept 7 bases outside the gene matches. Looked up from germline, CDR1 is MRHNA and CDR2 is SNTAGT. The CDR3 loop spans 15 amino acids. CDR3 residues: CASSERASGENEQFF. The CDR3 nucleotides are TGTGCCAGCAGTGAAAGGGCTAGCGGGGAGAATGAGCAGTTCTTC.

The V and J genes are TRBV6-1 and TRBJ2-5; 8 bases are shared with TRBD1. The last part of the DNA fits TRBJ2-7 better; the J call may be wrong. The CDR3 spans 15 residues. Germline V lookup: CDR1 MNHNS, CDR2 SASEGT. CDR3 sequence (DNA): TGTGCCAGCAGTGAATCCTGGACAGGGCTCTACGAGCAGTACTTC. Its protein product is CASSESWTGLYEQYF.

This chain connects TRBV9 to TRBJ2-5, with 9 bases fitting TRBD2. The germline V gene encodes CDR1 SGDLS and CDR2 YYNGEE. The CDR3 is made up of 16 amino acids. The trim removed 0 bases at V and 9 bases at J, leaving 12 bases unmatched. The CDR3 here is CASSVVSGGTSWAQYF. CDR3 nucleotide sequence: TGTGCCAGCAGCGTAGTGAGCGGGGGGACGTCATGGGCCCAGTACTTC.

The rearrangement uses TRBV7-8 and TRBJ1-6, with D possibly being TRBD1 (6 bases). V lost 5 bases to trimming and J lost 6 bases, with 17 bases between them. Germline V lookup: CDR1 SGHVS, CDR2 FQNEAQ. The length of the CDR3 is 16 residues. The CDR3 sequence is CASSPEQGWGNSPLHF. The CDR3 DNA sequence: TGTGCCAGCAGCCCAGAACAGGGATGGGGTAATTCACCCCTCCACTTT. Supplemented by reference TRBV7-8 and TRBJ1-6, the full variable domain reads GAGVSQSPRYKVAKRGQDVALRCDPISGHVSLFWYQQALGQGPEFLTYFQNEAQLDKSGLPSDRFFAERPEGSVSTLKIQRTQQEDSAVYLCASSPEQGWGNSPLHFGNGTRLTVT.

A few counts support this clone. V and J are TRBV19 and TRBJ2-7; perhaps TRBD1 as D (6 bases). This CDR3 comprises 13 residues. Trimming cost V 5 bases and J 2 bases, with 10 bases left between them. Per germline, CDR1 LNHDA and CDR2 SQIVND (reference sequence). CDR3 region: CASSWTVAYEQYF. The CDR3 nucleotides read TGTGCCAGTAGTTGGACAGTGGCCTACGAGCAGTACTTC. The full variable domain, its missing parts supplied by reference TRBV19 and TRBJ2-7, is DGGITQSPKYLFRKEGQNVTLSCEQNLNHDAMYWYRQDPGQGLRLIYYSQIVNDFQKGDIAEGYSVSREKKESFPLTVTSAQKNPTAFYLCASSWTVAYEQYFGPGTRLTVT.

This chain joins TRBV27 and TRBJ2-1; TRBD1 agrees at 8 bases. The CDR3 contains 15 residues. V was clipped by 3 bases and J by 7 bases; unmatched bases: 8. The germline CDR1 and CDR2 sequences are MNHEY and SMNVEV (reference sequence). This chain's CDR3 is CASSFPGQVRNEQFF. CDR3 nucleotide sequence: TGTGCCAGCAGTTTCCCGGGACAGGTGAGGAATGAGCAGTTCTTC.

This chain links TRBV5-1 with TRBJ1-4; D is unresolved. Trimming took 0 bases from V and 8 from J, leaving 8 bases between them. The CDR3 length is 13 residues. CDR1 is SGHRS, CDR2 YFSETQ, per germline. CDR3 DNA: TGCGCCAGCAGCTTGGGACCGCGGGAAAAACTGTTTTTT. Residues: CASSLGPREKLFF.

V is TRBV7-9 and J is TRBJ2-1, with 11 bases aligning to TRBD2. Germline-derived CDR1 and CDR2 are SEHNR and FQNEAQ (reference sequence). V lost 2 bases and J lost 10; bases outside the gene matches: 7. The CDR3 consists of 15 residues. Written as DNA, the CDR3 is TGTGCCAGCAGCTTAAGTAGCGGGGGGGCAAGGGAGCAGTTCTTC. Translating gives CASSLSSGGAREQFF.

This clone is a singleton in its sample. The V call is TRBV27, the J call TRBJ1-5; D unclear. This CDR3 has 13 residues. CDR1 and CDR2 from the germline V gene are MNHEY and SMNVEV (reference sequence). Trimming took 5 bases from V and 6 from J, leaving 11 bases between them. The CDR3 DNA sequence: TGTGCCAGCAGTATACGGTTCGGTCAGCCCCAGCATTTT. Its protein is CASSIRFGQPQHF.

The chain carries TRBV9 and TRBJ2-7, with D perhaps matching TRBD2 (6 bases). CDR1 and CDR2 (germline): SGDLS, YYNGEE. This CDR3 region has 14 residues. Trimming left V 2 bases short and J 7 bases short, with 16 bases between. The CDR3 DNA reads TGTGCCAGCAGCGTCGGTAGGGGACTGAGAGAGCAGTACTTC. Residues: CASSVGRGLREQYF.

Worth noting for this clone: At one boundary the junction diverges from the germline segment, which might be a read error. The rearrangement joins TRBV30 to TRBJ2-2; weak D call: TRBD2 (7 bases). This CDR3 has 14 amino acids. Germline lookup yields CDR1 GTSNPN and CDR2 SVGIG (reference sequence). CDR3 amino acids: CAWGVGGPTGELFF. CDR3 bases: TGTGCCTGGGGTGTGGGGGGGCCGACCGGGGAGCTGTTTTTT.

The V and J genes are TRBV7-8 and TRBJ1-6; D not certain. Germline V gives CDR1 SGHVS, CDR2 FQNEAQ. The CDR3 contains 15 residues. Deletions cut 5 bases from V and 7 bases from J, with 15 bases between. CDR3 DNA: TGTGCCAGCAGCCCCTTTGAGGGTTCCAATTCACCCCTCCACTTT. Protein product: CASSPFEGSNSPLHF. The variable domain in full, with the rest retrieved from reference TRBV7-8 and TRBJ1-6, is GAGVSQSPRYKVAKRGQDVALRCDPISGHVSLFWYQQALGQGPEFLTYFQNEAQLDKSGLPSDRFFAERPEGSVSTLKIQRTQQEDSAVYLCASSPFEGSNSPLHFGNGTRLTVT.

The chain uses TRBV2 and TRBJ2-1; no clear D. Germline assignment: CDR1 SNHLY and CDR2 FYNNEI. Trimming took 2 bases from V and 1 from J, leaving 12 bases between them. The CDR3 sequence is 16 residues long. The CDR3, as DNA: TGTGCCAGCAGTGAAACCCCAGGCCAATCCTACAATGAGCAGTTCTTC. This translates into CASSETPGQSYNEQFF.

The V call is TRBV9, the J call TRBJ2-7, with TRBD1 matching over 9 bases. After removal of 2 bases from V and 2 bases from J, the junction contained 2 bases not matched to a gene. The CDR3 totals 14 residues. Germline V lookup: CDR1 SGDLS, CDR2 YYNGEE. The CDR3 DNA is TGTGCCAGCAGCGTGGGGGACAGGGCCTACGAGCAGTACTTC. Residues: CASSVGDRAYEQYF. Full variable domain (rest looked up from reference TRBV9 and TRBJ2-7): DSGVTQTPKHLITATGQRVTLRCSPRSGDLSVYWYQQSLDQGLQFLIQYYNGEERAKGNILERFSAQQFPDLHSELNLSSLELGDSALYFCASSVGDRAYEQYFGPGTRLTVT.

This clone has more than one count but fewer than ten. This chain connects TRBV30 to TRBJ1-2; D is unresolved. Germline CDR1 GTSNPN, CDR2 SVGIG (reference sequence). This CDR3 spans 14 amino acids. V lost 0 bases and J 2 bases, leaving 10 bases between the germline ends. The CDR3 protein is CAWSVGRENYGYTF. The CDR3 nucleotides read TGTGCCTGGAGTGTAGGGAGGGAAAACTATGGCTACACCTTC.

This clone was recorded once. Here the CDR3 reads CATSKGRYSETDTQYF. The CDR3 DNA reads as TGTGCCACCAGCAAGGGAAGATATAGCGAAACAGATACGCAGTATTTT. This chain uses TRBV15 with TRBJ2-3; maybe TRBD2 (5 bases). Germline-derived CDR1 and CDR2 are LNHNV and YYDKDF (reference sequence). V lost 4 bases and J 3 bases, leaving 17 bases between the germline ends. This CDR3 has 16 residues.

This chain joins TRBV28 and TRBJ2-4; 12 nucleotides line up with TRBD2. CDR3 length equals 18 residues. Germline V gene lookup returns CDR1 MDHEN and CDR2 SYDVKM. The junction had 11 bases not matched to a gene; V was cut back by 5 bases and J by 3 bases. The CDR3, as DNA: TGTGCCAGCAGTCCCTCGACTAGCGGGAGTAGAGGCAAAAACATTCAGTACTTC. Encoded protein: CASSPSTSGSRGKNIQYF.

The chain employs TRBV10-3 and TRBJ2-5; tentatively, D is TRBD1 (5 bases). Germline CDR1 is ENHRY and CDR2 is SYGVKD. This CDR3 has 14 amino acids. V lost 0 bases and J 5 bases, leaving 10 bases between the germline ends. The CDR3 loop reads CAISESGAGETQYF. CDR3 in DNA: TGTGCCATCAGTGAGTCAGGGGCCGGGGAGACCCAGTACTTC.

This chain joins TRBV5-1 and TRBJ2-2; D possibly corresponds to TRBD1 (5 bases). Per the germline V gene, CDR1 is SGHRS and CDR2 is YFSETQ. This CDR3 region has 15 residues. V lost 0 bases, J lost 4 bases, and 10 bases lay in between. In DNA form, the CDR3 reads TGCGCCAGCAGCTTGGTTCAGGGAATCACCGGGGAGCTGTTTTTT. Its protein product is CASSLVQGITGELFF.

DNA of the CDR3: TGTGCCAGCAGCTTAAAGCGGGAGCCGAGGAATGAGCAGTTCTTC. It codes for CASSLKREPRNEQFF. The chain links TRBV7-3 to TRBJ2-1, with 8 bases identical to TRBD2. Germline V CDR1 and CDR2: SGHTA, FQGTGA. V was pared by 1 base and J by 7 bases, with 6 bases of the junction left unmatched. The CDR3 is made up of 15 amino acids. Full variable domain (rest looked up from reference TRBV7-3 and TRBJ2-1): GAGVSQTPSNKVTEKGKYVELRCDPISGHTALYWYRQSLGQGPEFLIYFQGTGAADDSGLPNDRFFAVRPEGSVSTLKIQRTERGDSAVYLCASSLKREPRNEQFFGPGTRLTVL.

This clone was observed a handful of times. CDR3 in amino acids: CASSLAGLATYEQYF. The CDR3 bases are TGTGCCAGCAGCTTAGCGGGACTTGCTACCTACGAGCAGTACTTC. V is TRBV11-3 and J is TRBJ2-7; possible D gene TRBD2, 6 bases. V lost 1 base, J lost 2 bases, and 12 bases lay in between. Looked up from germline, CDR1 is SGHNT and CDR2 is YENEEA. There are 15 residues in the CDR3.

This clone showed up just once. V gene TRBV7-9 combines with J gene TRBJ1-5; D is unresolved. The V gene lost 2 bases and the J gene lost 11 bases, with 10 bases spanning the gap. CDR3 length: 12 amino acids. Germline V gene lookup returns CDR1 SEHNR and CDR2 FQNEAQ (reference sequence). CDR3 region: CASSLHRGAQHF. The DNA for the CDR3 is TGTGCCAGCAGCTTACATCGTGGAGCCCAGCATTTT. The full variable domain, rest sourced from reference TRBV7-9 and TRBJ1-5, is DTGVSQNPRHKITKRGQNVTFRCDPISEHNRLYWYRQTLGQGPEFLTYFQNEAQLEKSRLLSDRFSAERPKGSFSTLEIQRTEQGDSAMYLCASSLHRGAQHFGDGTRLSIL.

This rearrangement joins TRBV9 to TRBJ2-2; 13 nucleotides line up with TRBD2. Germline V lookup: CDR1 SGDLS, CDR2 YYNGEE. This CDR3 contains 16 residues. With 2 bases clipped from V and 7 bases from J, the junction kept 5 bases outside the gene matches. CDR3 bases: TGTGCCAGCAGCGTCACTAGCGGGGGGGCTGGCGGGGAGCTGTTTTTT. Amino acids: CASSVTSGGAGGELFF.

A remark on this clone: Sequence at one end of the junction differs from germline and may be a read error. The J gene is TRBJ2-7, the V gene TRBV28; D uncertain. The CDR3 length is 12 residues. Germline V lookup: CDR1 MDHEN, CDR2 SYDVKM. The DNA of the CDR3 is TGTGCCAGCAGACTATTACTGGGTCCGTGCAACTTC. Protein: CASRLLLGPCNF. The full variable domain, completed using reference TRBV28 and TRBJ2-7, is DVKVTQSSRYLVKRTGEKVFLECVQDMDHENMFWYRQDPGLGLRLIYFSYDVKMKEKGDIPEGYSVSREKKERFSLILESASTNQTSMYLCASRLLLGPCNFGPGTRLTVT.

The rearrangement joins TRBV19 to TRBJ1-5; possibly TRBD1 for D (6 bases). V gave up 6 bases and J gave up 6 bases, with 12 bases separating them. Germline-derived CDR1 and CDR2 are LNHDA and SQIVND (reference sequence). The CDR3 contains 13 residues. The CDR3 bases are TGTGCCAGTAGCGACAGGCGCGGTCAGCCCCAGCATTTT. Its protein is CASSDRRGQPQHF.

The V and J genes are TRBV30 and TRBJ1-1; D gene ambiguous. The CDR3 sequence is 13 residues long. V was cut by 0 bases and J by 1 base, with 6 bases left in between. The germline V gene has CDR1 GTSNPN and CDR2 SVGIG (reference sequence). CDR3 residues: CAWSVWQNTEAFF. CDR3 nucleotide sequence: TGTGCCTGGAGTGTATGGCAGAACACTGAAGCTTTCTTT.

The V call is TRBV7-2, the J call TRBJ1-6; TRBD1 is a possible D gene (5 bases). Germline loops: CDR1 SGHTA, CDR2 FQGNSA. Trimming took 1 base from V and 1 from J, leaving 8 bases between them. This CDR3 has 16 residues. CDR3 protein: CASSLDSGSYNSPLHF. In nucleotides, the CDR3 is TGTGCCAGCAGCTTAGATTCAGGGTCCTATAATTCACCCCTCCACTTT.